Listed here are 3 T cell receptor beta chains from one sample, sequenced in a study of CD8 T cells in Susac syndrome. Random hexamers were used to reverse transcribe an amount of about 0.5 to 1 ug RNA. One entry per CDR3 protein, called by TCRdb with MiXCR from the immunoSEQ multiplex PCR reads. The sample consists of fewer than 200,000 distinct CDR3 sequences, roughly 94% of them appearing once. The sample comprised CD4+ T cells from PBMCs. All receptors derive from a human donor in good health.

The chain couples TRBV29-1 to TRBJ2-7; a possible D gene is TRBD2 (5 bases). V shed 0 bases and J shed 2 bases, with 11 bases lying between them. The CDR3 has 14 residues. The germline CDR1 and CDR2 sequences are SQVTM and ANQGSEA. The CDR3 coding sequence is TGCAGCGTTGAAGACCCACGGGGTCCCTACGAGCAGTACTTC. Translated, it gives CSVEDPRGPYEQYF.

The rearrangement links TRBV30 to TRBJ2-1; TRBD2 matches 8 bases. Germline trimming cut 7 bases from V and 9 bases from J; bases unmatched to any gene: 14. CDR3 length: 14 amino acids. The germline gives CDR1 GTSNPN, CDR2 SVGIG (reference sequence). CDR3 in DNA: TGTGCCTCAAGAGGGCTAGCGGGTTTTAGTGAGCAGTTCTTC. Encoded protein: CASRGLAGFSEQFF. Filled out from reference TRBV30 and TRBJ2-1, the complete variable domain reads SQTIHQWPATLVQPVGSPLSLECTVEGTSNPNLYWYRQAAGRGLQLLFYSVGIGQISSEVPQNLSASRPQDRQFILSSKKLLLSDSGFYLCASRGLAGFSEQFFGPGTRLTVL.

The gene calls are TRBV20-1 and TRBJ2-1; D unresolved. From germline, CDR1 is DFQATT and CDR2 SNEGSKA (reference sequence). The CDR3 extends over 11 amino acids. V was shortened by 3 bases and J by 7 bases, with 7 bases between the two germline ends. CDR3 sequence reads: CSARARNEQFF. The CDR3 region has the DNA TGCAGTGCTAGGGCTAGGAATGAGCAGTTCTTC.